The source of this T cell receptor beta chain is a study of regulatory T cells in long-lasting Graves disease. At the level of the study: Patients with new Graves' disease had used antithyroid drugs below 3 months.

The time point here: newly diagnosed GD, antithyroid drugs for less than 3 months. RNA isolated from PBMCs was used to make the TCR library. CDR3 length: 12 residues. V was clipped by 5 bases and J by 7 bases; unmatched bases: 4. According to the study, TCR beta libraries were built with iRepertoire HTBI primers and CDR3-region Arm-PCR. Using its own MiXCR run on the multiplex PCR reads, TCRdb lists one record per CDR3 protein. The sample yields roughly 510,000 distinct CDR3 sequences, about 15% seen once. This clonotype occurred many times. These data were also filed under a second study, of T cells in Graves' hyperthyroidism and ophthalmopathy. Per that paper: TCR CDR3 regions were first amplified by RT-PCR with HTBI primers.

Material: peripheral blood mononuclear cells (PBMCs), obtained at new diagnosis, from a patient treated with antithyroid drugs. This TCR was recovered from a man between 18 and 29 years old with Graves disease. V gene TRBV12-3 or TRBV12-4 combines with J gene TRBJ1-1; 7 positions match TRBD1. The CDR3 DNA follows: TGTGCCAGCAGTCTAGGGACAGTTGAAGCTTTCTTT. As protein: CASSLGTVEAFF.